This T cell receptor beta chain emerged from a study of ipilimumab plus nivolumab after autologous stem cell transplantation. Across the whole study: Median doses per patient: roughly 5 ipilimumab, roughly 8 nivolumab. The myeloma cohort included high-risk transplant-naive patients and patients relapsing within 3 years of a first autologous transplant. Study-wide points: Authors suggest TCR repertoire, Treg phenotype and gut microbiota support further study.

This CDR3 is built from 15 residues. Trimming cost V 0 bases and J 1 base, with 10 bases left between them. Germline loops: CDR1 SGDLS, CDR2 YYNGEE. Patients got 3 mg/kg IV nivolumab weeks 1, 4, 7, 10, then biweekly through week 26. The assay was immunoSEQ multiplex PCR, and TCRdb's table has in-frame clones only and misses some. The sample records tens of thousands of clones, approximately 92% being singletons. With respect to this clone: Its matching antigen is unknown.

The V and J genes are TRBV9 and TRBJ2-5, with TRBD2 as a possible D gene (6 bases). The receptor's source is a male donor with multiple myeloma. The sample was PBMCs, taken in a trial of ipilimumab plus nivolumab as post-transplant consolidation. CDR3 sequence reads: CASSVGRGGQETQYF. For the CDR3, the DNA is TGTGCCAGCAGCGTAGGGCGGGGTGGCCAAGAGACCCAGTACTTC.